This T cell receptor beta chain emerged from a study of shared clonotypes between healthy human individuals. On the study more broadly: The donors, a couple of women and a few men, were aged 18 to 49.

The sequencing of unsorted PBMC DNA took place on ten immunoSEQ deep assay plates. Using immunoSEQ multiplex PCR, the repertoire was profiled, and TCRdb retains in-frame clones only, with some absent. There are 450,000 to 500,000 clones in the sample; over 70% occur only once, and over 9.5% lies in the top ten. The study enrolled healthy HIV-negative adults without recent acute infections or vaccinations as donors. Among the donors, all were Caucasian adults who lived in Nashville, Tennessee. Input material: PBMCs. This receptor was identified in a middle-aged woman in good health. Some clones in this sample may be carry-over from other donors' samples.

The CDR3 sequence is CASSPRTGDTGELFF. The CDR3 DNA is TGTGCCAGCAGCCCCCGGACAGGAGACACCGGGGAGCTGTTTTTT. The chain employs TRBV4-2 and TRBJ2-2, with 7 bases identical to TRBD1. Germline CDR1 reads LGHNA; CDR2 reads YNFKEQ. V lost 4 bases to trimming and J lost 3 bases; unmatched junction nucleotides: 5. This CDR3 is 15 amino acids long.